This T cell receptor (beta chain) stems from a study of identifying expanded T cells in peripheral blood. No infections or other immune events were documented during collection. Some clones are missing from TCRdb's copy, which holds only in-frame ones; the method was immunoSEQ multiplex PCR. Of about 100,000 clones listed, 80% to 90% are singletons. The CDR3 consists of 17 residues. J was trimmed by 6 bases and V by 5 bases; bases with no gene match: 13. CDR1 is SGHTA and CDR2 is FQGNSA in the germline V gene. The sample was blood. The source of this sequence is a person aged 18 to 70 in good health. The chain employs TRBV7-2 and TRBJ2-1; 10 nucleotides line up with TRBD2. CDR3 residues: CASSLRSRLAGINEQFF. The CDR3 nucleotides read TGTGCCAGCAGCCTACGTAGCCGACTAGCGGGTATCAATGAGCAGTTCTTC.